Listed here are 24 T cell receptor beta chains from one sample, sequenced in a study of control samples from healthy donors and cancer patients. The protocol was immunoSEQ multiplex PCR, while the TCRdb copy is restricted to in-frame clones and leaves out a portion. The repertoire consists of tens of thousands of clones, with over 75% occurring once and the leading ten covering roughly 5%. Input material: blood. The origin of the receptors is a man aged 40-49 years in good health.

This chain uses TRBV5-6 with TRBJ1-2; 8 positions agree with TRBD1. Germline-derived CDR1 and CDR2 are SGHDT and YYEEEE. The CDR3 is 13 residues long. The V gene end was trimmed by 4 bases and the J gene end by 5 bases; junction bases not matched to a gene: 4. CDR3 sequence: CASSADRAYGYTF. CDR3 coding DNA: TGTGCCAGCAGCGCGGACAGGGCTTATGGCTACACCTTC.

The sample holds one count of this clone. The J gene is TRBJ2-3, the V gene TRBV19; possible D gene TRBD2, 6 bases. This CDR3 is built from 15 residues. From germline, CDR1 is LNHDA and CDR2 SQIVND (reference sequence). The V gene lost 5 bases and the J gene lost 3 bases, with 15 bases spanning the gap. CDR3 sequence: CASSSPSGVTDTQYF. The CDR3 nucleotides are TGTGCCAGTAGTTCCCCCTCGGGAGTGACAGATACGCAGTATTTT.

The chain links TRBV5-1 to TRBJ1-1; 7 bases are a match to TRBD1. With V trimmed by 2 bases and J by 7 bases, 11 bases remained unmatched. The CDR3 spans 15 residues. The germline V gene encodes CDR1 SGHRS and CDR2 YFSETQ. CDR3 sequence reads: CASSFYTGTANEAFF. CDR3 in DNA: TGCGCCAGCAGCTTTTACACCGGGACAGCGAATGAAGCTTTCTTT. Full variable domain (rest looked up from reference TRBV5-1 and TRBJ1-1): KAGVTQTPRYLIKTRGQQVTLSCSPISGHRSVSWYQQTPGQGLQFLFEYFSETQRNKGNFPGRFSGRQFSNSRSEMNVSTLELGDSALYLCASSFYTGTANEAFFGQGTRLTVV.

The chain recombines TRBV5-6 with TRBJ2-7; D might be TRBD1 (6 bases). Trimming removed 4 bases at V and 4 bases at J, with 12 bases between. CDR1 is SGHDT and CDR2 is YYEEEE in the germline V gene. The CDR3 has 13 amino acids. The CDR3 loop is CASSPPRGYEQYF. The CDR3 nucleotides read TGTGCCAGCAGCCCCCCGAGGGGGTACGAGCAGTACTTC.

As DNA, the CDR3 is TGTGCCAGCAGCTTAGGGACAGAAGGTAATGAGCAGTTCTTC. Translated, it gives CASSLGTEGNEQFF. The chain joins TRBV7-2 to TRBJ2-1, with D perhaps matching TRBD1 (6 bases). The CDR3 contains 14 residues. V lost 1 base and J lost 7, with 11 bases in between. CDR1 and CDR2 (germline): SGHTA, FQGNSA.

J is TRBJ1-1 and V is TRBV29-1; TRBD1 matches at 7 bases. The V gene's germline CDR1 is SQVTM and CDR2 ANQGSEA. CDR3 length: 12 amino acids. With V trimmed by 5 bases and J by 0 bases, 0 bases remained unmatched. CDR3 amino acids: CSVTGVNTEAFF. DNA of the CDR3: TGCAGCGTTACAGGGGTGAACACTGAAGCTTTCTTT. The full variable domain, completed using reference TRBV29-1 and TRBJ1-1, is SAVISQKPSRDICQRGTSLTIQCQVDSQVTMMFWYRQQPGQSLTLIATANQGSEATYESGFVIDKFPISRPNLTFSTLTVSNMSPEDSSIYLCSVTGVNTEAFFGQGTRLTVV.

This chain uses TRBV4-2 with TRBJ2-3; 11 bases match TRBD2. Germline V gene sequence: CDR1 LGHNA, CDR2 YNFKEQ. CDR3 length: 17 residues. The V and J ends lost 0 bases and 3 bases, in that order; junction bases with no gene match: 5. CDR3 in amino acids: CASSQELAGGRTDTQYF. Written as DNA, the CDR3 is TGTGCCAGCAGCCAAGAATTAGCGGGAGGGAGGACAGATACGCAGTATTTT.

DNA for the CDR3: TGTGCCAGCAGTGAGACCCCCCGAGGCAATCAGCCCCAGCATTTT. This translates into CASSETPRGNQPQHF. The chain combines TRBV6-4 with TRBJ1-5, with no clear D. V was cut by 3 bases and J by 2 bases, with 11 bases left in between. The CDR3 totals 15 residues. CDR1 MRHNA and CDR2 SNTAGT come from the germline V gene.

This clone has just one count. The gene calls are TRBV5-6 and TRBJ1-5, with TRBD1 matching 8 bases. CDR3 length equals 17 residues. Unmatched junction bases numbered 5, after V lost 0 bases and J lost 0 bases. Per germline, CDR1 SGHDT and CDR2 YYEEEE. CDR3 sequence: CASSLGQGARSNQPQHF. DNA of the CDR3: TGTGCCAGCAGCTTGGGGCAGGGGGCGCGTAGCAATCAGCCCCAGCATTTT.

This chain uses TRBV5-1 with TRBJ2-2; D not resolved. The CDR3 length is 16 residues. Germline CDR1 SGHRS, CDR2 YFSETQ. The V end was cut by 0 bases, the J end by 3 bases, with 12 bases between. The CDR3 reads CASSLALGDHTGELFF. The CDR3 bases are TGCGCCAGCAGCTTGGCCCTTGGTGATCACACCGGGGAGCTGTTTTTT.

V usage is TRBV11-3 and J usage is TRBJ2-3; TRBD2 might be the D (6 bases). V lost 5 bases and J lost 2, with 17 bases in between. CDR1 and CDR2 from the germline V gene are SGHNT and YENEEA. This CDR3 has 16 residues. Here the CDR3 DNA reads TGTGCCAGCAGCCCTTCGGGAGCTAGGCTCACAGATACGCAGTATTTT. Amino acid sequence: CASSPSGARLTDTQYF.

This clone turned up a few times. V is TRBV5-5 and J is TRBJ1-3; D remains ambiguous. The CDR3 is 13 amino acids. Trimming took off 2 bases at V and 4 bases at J, with 7 bases between the two ends. Germline V gives CDR1 SGHKS, CDR2 YYEKEE (reference sequence). CDR3 amino acids: CASSFWSGNTIYF. The CDR3 nucleotides read TGTGCCAGCAGCTTTTGGTCCGGAAACACCATATATTTT.

This chain uses TRBV19 with TRBJ1-6; 7 bases fit TRBD1. Germline CDR1 and CDR2: LNHDA and SQIVND (reference sequence). The CDR3 loop spans 16 amino acids. V shed 6 bases and J 1 base; nucleotides not matched to a gene: 6. CDR3: CASSQRQGSYNSPLHF. In DNA form, the CDR3 reads TGTGCCAGTAGCCAGAGACAGGGATCCTATAATTCACCCCTCCACTTT.

This clone was seen only once. The chain links TRBV9 to TRBJ2-3; D could derive from TRBD1 or TRBD2 (6 bases each). V lost 4 bases and J 6 bases, leaving 21 bases between the germline ends. This CDR3 spans 16 amino acids. Per the germline V gene, CDR1 is SGDLS and CDR2 is YYNGEE. The CDR3 sequence is CASSPRVGGPSDTQYF. DNA for the CDR3: TGTGCCAGCAGCCCCCGGGTAGGGGGGCCATCCGATACGCAGTATTTT.

V gene TRBV15 combines with J gene TRBJ2-5; 9 bases agree with TRBD1. Germline V gene sequence: CDR1 LNHNV, CDR2 YYDKDF (reference sequence). The trim removed 5 bases at V and 5 bases at J, leaving 6 bases unmatched. This CDR3 region has 14 residues. CDR3 DNA sequence: TGTGCCACCAGCGTGAGACAGGGGGGTGAGACCCAGTACTTC. Translating it yields CATSVRQGGETQYF. The complete variable domain, with remaining parts taken from reference TRBV15 and TRBJ2-5, reads DAMVIQNPRYQVTQFGKPVTLSCSQTLNHNVMYWYQQKSSQAPKLLFHYYDKDFNNEADTPDNFQSRRPNTSFCFLDIRSPGLGDTAMYLCATSVRQGGETQYFGPGTRLLVL.

V is TRBV29-1 and J is TRBJ2-5, with 7 bases matching TRBD1. J was trimmed by 4 bases and V by 6 bases; bases with no gene match: 11. The CDR3 has 14 amino acids. The germline V gene has CDR1 SQVTM and CDR2 ANQGSEA. The CDR3 region has the DNA TGCAGCGTGGACTCCAGGGGGTTTGCAGAGACCCAGTACTTC. Its protein is CSVDSRGFAETQYF. The entire variable domain, with the rest obtained from reference TRBV29-1 and TRBJ2-5, is as follows: SAVISQKPSRDICQRGTSLTIQCQVDSQVTMMFWYRQQPGQSLTLIATANQGSEATYESGFVIDKFPISRPNLTFSTLTVSNMSPEDSSIYLCSVDSRGFAETQYFGPGTRLLVL.

This chain joins TRBV28 and TRBJ2-7; the match to TRBD2 covers 7 bases. Trimming removed 7 bases from V and 3 bases from J; junction bases left unmatched: 12. Germline assignment: CDR1 MDHEN and CDR2 SYDVKM. The CDR3 extends over 15 amino acids. The DNA for the CDR3 is TGTGCCAGCACCCCATGGGGGGGGTCCCTCTACGAGCAGTACTTC. Translated: CASTPWGGSLYEQYF.

The rearrangement joins TRBV27 to TRBJ2-2, with 7 positions matching TRBD1. Germline lookup yields CDR1 MNHEY and CDR2 SMNVEV (reference sequence). The V gene end was trimmed by 6 bases and the J gene end by 2 bases; junction bases not matched to a gene: 9. This CDR3 spans 16 amino acids. CDR3 loop: CASSRTGTANTGELFF. The CDR3 DNA follows: TGTGCCAGCAGCCGAACCGGGACAGCAAACACCGGGGAGCTGTTTTTT.

V is TRBV5-4 and J is TRBJ1-2; the D gene is possibly TRBD1 (6 bases). The V gene's germline CDR1 is SGHNT and CDR2 YYREEE (reference sequence). With 4 bases removed from V and 7 bases from J, the gap between germline ends came to 17 bases. The CDR3 length is 14 residues. In DNA form, the CDR3 reads TGTGCCAGCAGCCCGGCCGGGGGGGCGAGTGGCTACACCTTC. It is translated as CASSPAGGASGYTF.

The J gene is TRBJ2-2, the V gene TRBV11-2, with unresolved D. CDR3 size: 17 residues. Trimming took 1 base from V and 5 from J, leaving 17 bases between them. Germline assignment: CDR1 SGHAT and CDR2 FQNNGV. CDR3 region: CASSLVGSHYLTGELFF. CDR3 DNA: TGTGCCAGCAGCTTAGTTGGCAGCCACTACTTAACCGGGGAGCTGTTTTTT.

A few counts support this clone. The chain employs TRBV19 and TRBJ2-7; TRBD1 might be the D (6 bases). Trimming cost V 2 bases and J 7 bases, with 9 bases left between them. The germline V gene encodes CDR1 LNHDA and CDR2 SQIVND (reference sequence). The CDR3 has 12 residues. The CDR3 reads CASSIPGTEQYF. DNA for the CDR3: TGTGCCAGTAGTATACCTGGGACAGAGCAGTACTTC.

This chain links TRBV29-1 with TRBJ1-2, with no clear D. Germline lookup yields CDR1 SQVTM and CDR2 ANQGSEA. The CDR3 is 11 residues long. Trimming left V 5 bases short and J 7 bases short, with 11 bases between. CDR3 protein: CSVPWRAGYTF. CDR3 nucleotides: TGCAGCGTTCCATGGAGGGCTGGCTACACCTTC.

The rearrangement joins TRBV7-2 to TRBJ1-1; D is undetermined. This CDR3 comprises 14 residues. Germline V CDR1 and CDR2: SGHTA, FQGNSA. With 7 bases removed from V and 1 base from J, the gap between germline ends came to 13 bases. The CDR3 region has the DNA TGTGCCAGCATCTTTTTCGCCCCGAACACTGAAGCTTTCTTT. Its translation is CASIFFAPNTEAFF.

This clone was observed once. The rearrangement joins TRBV28 to TRBJ1-4, with 8 bases lining up with TRBD1. This CDR3 contains 16 residues. Germline lookup yields CDR1 MDHEN and CDR2 SYDVKM. V shed 6 bases, J shed 8 bases, and the junction held 14 bases outside the gene matches. CDR3 coding DNA: TGTGCCAGCAGGTCCGGACAGGGTGGGGGGTCGGAAAAACTGTTTTTT. Its protein product is CASRSGQGGGSEKLFF.